The rows below give T cell receptor beta chains drawn from one sample of a study of response to subunit inactivated influenza vaccine. TCRdb processed the RT-PCR reads anew with MiXCR; each CDR3 protein has one entry. The profile shows about 180,000 distinct CDR3 sequences, 7.5% to 10% of them singletons. The specimen comprised non-naive T cells sorted from PBMCs, sampled on the day of vaccination. All receptors come from a man in his fifties or sixties who received an inactivated influenza vaccine. The CDR3 runs from the conserved cysteine through the conserved F or W. Each record gives: J gene, clone size, V gene, D gene, CDR3 DNA, CDR3 protein. D genes are given only for firm matches. For some rows the clone size is stated as once, few or many, or as a class when expanded; others skip it.

j_call: TRBJ2-7
clone_size: few
v_call: TRBV28
d_call: TRBD2
cdr3_nt: TGTGCCAGCGCCCGGGGGGTCTCCTACGAGCAGTACTTC
cdr3_aa: CASARGVSYEQYF

j_call: TRBJ1-5
clone_size: few
v_call: TRBV10-3
d_call: NA
cdr3_nt: TGTGCCATCGGCCACAGGGCGTTCAATCAGCCCCAGCATTTT
cdr3_aa: CAIGHRAFNQPQHF

j_call: TRBJ2-7
clone_size: many
v_call: TRBV11-2
d_call: NA
cdr3_nt: TGTGCCAGCAGCTTAGTTCTTTCCGAGCAGTACTTC
cdr3_aa: CASSLVLSEQYF

j_call: TRBJ1-2
clone_size: NA
v_call: TRBV10-3
d_call: TRBD1
cdr3_nt: TGTGCCATCATGGGGGGGGACAGGGGAAAGGACTATGGCTACACCTTC
cdr3_aa: CAIMGGDRGKDYGYTF

j_call: TRBJ2-5
clone_size: NA
v_call: TRBV3-1
d_call: NA
cdr3_nt: TGTGCCAGCAGCCCGACCCGGGACCTCCGGCGGGAGACCCAGTACTTC
cdr3_aa: CASSPTRDLRRETQYF

j_call: TRBJ1-4
clone_size: few
v_call: TRBV3-1
d_call: NA
cdr3_nt: TGTGCCAGCAGCCAAGCGACGGTAACTGAAAAACTGTTTTTT
cdr3_aa: CASSQATVTEKLFF

j_call: TRBJ2-5
clone_size: many
v_call: TRBV20-1
d_call: NA
cdr3_nt: TGCAGTGCTAGATCCCCGGCCCACTTTGAGGAGCAAGAGACCCAGTACTTC
cdr3_aa: CSARSPAHFEEQETQYF

j_call: TRBJ1-5
clone_size: many
v_call: TRBV12-3/TRBV12-4
d_call: NA
cdr3_nt: TGTGCCAGCAGTTTGGAGGGGTACAATCAGCCCCAGCATTTT
cdr3_aa: CASSLEGYNQPQHF

j_call: TRBJ2-2
clone_size: many
v_call: TRBV5-1
d_call: NA
cdr3_nt: TGCGCCAGCAGCCCCGACGGATCGAACACCGGGGAGCTGTTTTTT
cdr3_aa: CASSPDGSNTGELFF

j_call: TRBJ2-6
clone_size: NA
v_call: TRBV12-3/TRBV12-4
d_call: TRBD1
cdr3_nt: TGTGCCCGCAGTACTCATGTGTGGGACAGTAGCTCTGGGGCCAACGTCCTGACTTTC
cdr3_aa: CARSTHVWDSSSGANVLTF

j_call: TRBJ2-5
clone_size: NA
v_call: TRBV7-9
d_call: NA
cdr3_nt: TGTGCCAGCAGCGACCGGGACCCCGGGGGGACCCAGTACTTC
cdr3_aa: CASSDRDPGGTQYF

j_call: TRBJ2-2
clone_size: NA
v_call: TRBV28
d_call: NA
cdr3_nt: TGTGCCAGCAGTTTAAGAACAGTCGGGGAGCTGTTTTTT
cdr3_aa: CASSLRTVGELFF

j_call: TRBJ1-5
clone_size: many
v_call: TRBV6-2/TRBV6-3
d_call: NA
cdr3_nt: TGTGCCAGCAGTTACCAGGAGGGGGACGTTCGGCCCCAGCATTTT
cdr3_aa: CASSYQEGDVRPQHF

j_call: TRBJ2-2
clone_size: many
v_call: TRBV5-6
d_call: TRBD1
cdr3_nt: TGTGCCAGCAGCTTGGTTGGGACAGGGTTAAGAAATCCGAACACCGGGGAGCTGTTTTTT
cdr3_aa: CASSLVGTGLRNPNTGELFF

j_call: TRBJ2-7
clone_size: many
v_call: TRBV28
d_call: NA
cdr3_nt: TGTGCCAGCAGTTTAACAGGGGGCCCCCGGACTAGCGGATATTACGAGCAGTACTTC
cdr3_aa: CASSLTGGPRTSGYYEQYF

j_call: TRBJ2-7
clone_size: many
v_call: TRBV11-2
d_call: TRBD2
cdr3_nt: TGTGCCAGCAGCCCCGGACTAGCGGGGAGCTACGAGCAGTACTTC
cdr3_aa: CASSPGLAGSYEQYF

j_call: TRBJ2-2
clone_size: NA
v_call: TRBV11-2
d_call: TRBD2
cdr3_nt: TGTGCCAGCACCCCGGGACTAGCGGGAGGCGGGGAGCTGTTTTTT
cdr3_aa: CASTPGLAGGGELFF

j_call: TRBJ2-7
clone_size: few
v_call: TRBV6-5
d_call: NA
cdr3_nt: TGTGCCAGCAGTTACAGTTCCAGGGGTGCCTACGAGCAGTACTTC
cdr3_aa: CASSYSSRGAYEQYF

j_call: TRBJ2-5
clone_size: many
v_call: TRBV15
d_call: NA
cdr3_nt: TGTGCCACCAGCAGAGATCGGGAGACCCAGTACTTC
cdr3_aa: CATSRDRETQYF

j_call: TRBJ2-7
clone_size: many
v_call: TRBV6-1
d_call: NA
cdr3_nt: TGTGCCAGCAGGCGGTCCCTTTTAGGGGAGCAGTACTTC
cdr3_aa: CASRRSLLGEQYF

j_call: TRBJ2-5
clone_size: NA
v_call: TRBV7-9
d_call: NA
cdr3_nt: TGTGCCAGCAGCTCCTCAGGATACGGAGGTCGGGAGACCCAGTACTTC
cdr3_aa: CASSSSGYGGRETQYF

j_call: TRBJ1-5
clone_size: few
v_call: TRBV19
d_call: NA
cdr3_nt: TGTGCCAGTAGTATGGAAAATAGCAATCAGCCCCAGCATTTT
cdr3_aa: CASSMENSNQPQHF

j_call: TRBJ2-5
clone_size: NA
v_call: TRBV12-3/TRBV12-4
d_call: TRBD1
cdr3_nt: TGTGCCCGCTGCCTGACCATTAGGGGGCGCTTCCGTAGGGAGACCCAGTACTTC
cdr3_aa: CARCLTIRGRFRRETQYF

j_call: TRBJ2-7
clone_size: NA
v_call: TRBV28
d_call: NA
cdr3_nt: TGTGCCAGCAGTTCGTCGCCGGGACTGGGGACGCATTTAGACGAGCAGTACTTC
cdr3_aa: CASSSSPGLGTHLDEQYF

j_call: TRBJ2-7
clone_size: NA
v_call: TRBV4-2
d_call: TRBD1
cdr3_nt: TGTGCCAGCAGTCTCTTTGGACAGGGCTTCTACGAGCAGTACTTC
cdr3_aa: CASSLFGQGFYEQYF

j_call: TRBJ2-1
clone_size: many
v_call: TRBV28
d_call: TRBD2
cdr3_nt: TGTGCCAGCAGTCAGACTAGCGGGACCTATGAGCAGTTCTTC
cdr3_aa: CASSQTSGTYEQFF

j_call: TRBJ2-4
clone_size: many
v_call: TRBV11-2
d_call: NA
cdr3_nt: TGTGCCAGCACCAGGGTTAACGGGGCGCCCTTAAGCAAAAACATTCAGTACTTC
cdr3_aa: CASTRVNGAPLSKNIQYF

j_call: TRBJ2-1
clone_size: NA
v_call: TRBV7-3
d_call: NA
cdr3_nt: TGTGCCAGCAGCTTAGTTCCCTCGAATGAGCAGTTCTTC
cdr3_aa: CASSLVPSNEQFF

j_call: TRBJ1-1
clone_size: NA
v_call: TRBV5-1
d_call: NA
cdr3_nt: TGCGCCAGCGCGGACGGGGGCACTGAAGCTTTCTTT
cdr3_aa: CASADGGTEAFF

j_call: TRBJ2-3
clone_size: NA
v_call: TRBV9
d_call: TRBD1
cdr3_nt: TGTGCCAGCAGCTTCCAGGGGGCGGCAGATACGCAGTATTTT
cdr3_aa: CASSFQGAADTQYF

j_call: TRBJ2-1
clone_size: few
v_call: TRBV4-3
d_call: NA
cdr3_nt: TGCGCCAGCAGCCAAGAGTGGGGTCCCTACAATGAGCAGTTCTTC
cdr3_aa: CASSQEWGPYNEQFF

j_call: TRBJ2-5
clone_size: few
v_call: TRBV28
d_call: NA
cdr3_nt: TGTGCCAGCGAAAATCGGGAGACCCAGTACTTC
cdr3_aa: CASENRETQYF

j_call: TRBJ2-1
clone_size: few
v_call: TRBV20-1
d_call: NA
cdr3_nt: TGCAGTGCAGGTCTACCGGGGGCCTACAATGAGCAGTTCTTC
cdr3_aa: CSAGLPGAYNEQFF

j_call: TRBJ2-5
clone_size: few
v_call: TRBV5-1
d_call: NA
cdr3_nt: TGCGCCAGCACCTCCGGGGGAGTGGGCACCGGGGAGACCCAGTACTTC
cdr3_aa: CASTSGGVGTGETQYF

j_call: TRBJ2-2
clone_size: few
v_call: TRBV4-2
d_call: NA
cdr3_nt: TGTGCCAGCAGCCGGAGTAGGGGGGGGGAGCTGTTTTTT
cdr3_aa: CASSRSRGGELFF

j_call: TRBJ1-6
clone_size: NA
v_call: TRBV15
d_call: NA
cdr3_nt: TGTGCCACCAGCAGGGGAGACGAGGGTAATTCACCCCTCCACTTT
cdr3_aa: CATSRGDEGNSPLHF

j_call: TRBJ1-6
clone_size: few
v_call: TRBV4-2
d_call: NA
cdr3_nt: TGTGCCAGCAGCCAAGAAGGCAGGGTGACCTATAATTCACCCCTCCACTTT
cdr3_aa: CASSQEGRVTYNSPLHF

j_call: TRBJ2-7
clone_size: many
v_call: TRBV12-3/TRBV12-4
d_call: NA
cdr3_nt: TGTGCCAGCAGCTTCGGTGCCTACGAGCAGTACTTC
cdr3_aa: CASSFGAYEQYF

j_call: TRBJ1-2
clone_size: NA
v_call: TRBV30
d_call: NA
cdr3_nt: TGTGCCTGGAGTGTCAGGGCGAACTATGGCTACACCTTC
cdr3_aa: CAWSVRANYGYTF

j_call: TRBJ2-3
clone_size: many
v_call: TRBV7-2
d_call: NA
cdr3_nt: TGTGCCAGCAGCTTCGCCCGGGGAGATACGCAGTATTTT
cdr3_aa: CASSFARGDTQYF

j_call: TRBJ2-3
clone_size: NA
v_call: TRBV10-1
d_call: TRBD2
cdr3_nt: TGCGCCAGCCGGACTAGCGGGGAGGATACGCAGTATTTT
cdr3_aa: CASRTSGEDTQYF

j_call: TRBJ2-1
clone_size: few
v_call: TRBV12-3/TRBV12-4
d_call: NA
cdr3_nt: TGTGCCAGCAGTTTTCAGGGGGAGGGCTACAATGAGCAGTTCTTC
cdr3_aa: CASSFQGEGYNEQFF

j_call: TRBJ2-7
clone_size: medium-sized
v_call: TRBV12-3/TRBV12-4
d_call: TRBD1
cdr3_nt: TGTGCCAGCAGGGGACAGGGGGCGGGGTACGAGCAGTACTTC
cdr3_aa: CASRGQGAGYEQYF